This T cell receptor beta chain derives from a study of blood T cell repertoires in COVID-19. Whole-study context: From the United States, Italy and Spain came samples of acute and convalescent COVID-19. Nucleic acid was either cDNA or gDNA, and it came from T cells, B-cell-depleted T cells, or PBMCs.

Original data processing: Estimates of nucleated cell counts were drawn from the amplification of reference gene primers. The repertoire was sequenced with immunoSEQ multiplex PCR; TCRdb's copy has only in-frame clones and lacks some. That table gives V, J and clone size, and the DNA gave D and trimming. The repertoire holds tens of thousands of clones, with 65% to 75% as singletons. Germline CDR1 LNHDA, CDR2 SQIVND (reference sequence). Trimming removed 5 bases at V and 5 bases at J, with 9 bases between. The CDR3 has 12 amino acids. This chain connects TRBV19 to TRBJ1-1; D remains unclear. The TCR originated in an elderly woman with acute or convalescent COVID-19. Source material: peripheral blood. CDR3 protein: CASSPHTTEAFF. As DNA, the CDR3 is TGTGCCAGTAGTCCGCACACGACTGAAGCTTTCTTT.